This T cell receptor beta chain derives from a study of T cell responses to AZD1222 COVID-19 vaccine. Details on this clone: Its antigen is as yet unknown.

Study-level results: Clonal diversity was possibly underestimated, and white British individuals and females predominated among donors. At baseline, seropositivity was found in only six or seven AZD1222 recipients.

V dropped 6 bases and J dropped 5; count of bases not matched to a gene: 6. CDR3 size: 13 residues. Germline CDR1 is MNHEY and CDR2 is SMNVEV (reference sequence). Libraries were prepared by immunoSEQ multiplex PCR; TCRdb keeps only in-frame clonotypes and omits some of them. This sample yields about 98,000 clones, of which around 90% are seen a single time; less than 6% belongs to the top ten. This receptor was obtained from an adult in good health. This chain uses TRBV27 with TRBJ2-5; TRBD2 aligns across 7 bases. The source material was peripheral blood, sampled on day 0 of AZD1222 vaccination. The CDR3 bases are TGTGCCAGCAGCTTAGGAGCGGGGGAGACCCAGTACTTC. Translation gives CASSLGAGETQYF.